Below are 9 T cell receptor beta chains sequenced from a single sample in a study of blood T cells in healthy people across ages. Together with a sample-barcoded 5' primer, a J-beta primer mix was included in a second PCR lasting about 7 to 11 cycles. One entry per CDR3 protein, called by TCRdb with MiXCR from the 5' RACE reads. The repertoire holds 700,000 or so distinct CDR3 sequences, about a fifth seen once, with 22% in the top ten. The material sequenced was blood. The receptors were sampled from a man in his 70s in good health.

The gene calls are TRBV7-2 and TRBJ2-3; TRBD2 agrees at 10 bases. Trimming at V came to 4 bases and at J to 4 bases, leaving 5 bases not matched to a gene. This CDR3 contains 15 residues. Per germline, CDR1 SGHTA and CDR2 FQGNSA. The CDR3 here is CASSYGLAASDTQYF. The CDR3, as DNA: TGTGCCAGCAGCTACGGACTAGCGGCATCAGATACGCAGTATTTT.

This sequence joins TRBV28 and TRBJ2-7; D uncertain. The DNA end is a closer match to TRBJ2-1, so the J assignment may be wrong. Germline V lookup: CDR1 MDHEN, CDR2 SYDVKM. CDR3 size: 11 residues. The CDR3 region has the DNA TGTGCCAGCAGTTTGACGAATGAGCAGTTCTTC. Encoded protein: CASSLTNEQFF.

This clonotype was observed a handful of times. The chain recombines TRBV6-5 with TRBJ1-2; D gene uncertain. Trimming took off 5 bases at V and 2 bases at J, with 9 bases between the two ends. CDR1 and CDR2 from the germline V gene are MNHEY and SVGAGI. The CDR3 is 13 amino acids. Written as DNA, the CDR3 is TGTGCCAGCAGTCCCAGGTGGAACTATGGCTACACCTTC. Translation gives CASSPRWNYGYTF.

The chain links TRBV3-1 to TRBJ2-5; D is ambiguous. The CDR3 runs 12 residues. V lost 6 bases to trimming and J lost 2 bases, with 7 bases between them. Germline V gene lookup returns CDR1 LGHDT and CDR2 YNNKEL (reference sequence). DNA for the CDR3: TGTGCCAGCAGACACGGACAAGAGACCCAGTACTTC. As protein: CASRHGQETQYF.

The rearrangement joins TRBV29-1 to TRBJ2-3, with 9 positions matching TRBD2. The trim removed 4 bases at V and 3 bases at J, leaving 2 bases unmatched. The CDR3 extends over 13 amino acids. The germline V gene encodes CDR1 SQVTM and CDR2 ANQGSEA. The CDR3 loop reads CSVASGGTDTQYF. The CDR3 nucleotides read TGCAGCGTTGCGAGCGGGGGGACAGATACGCAGTATTTT.

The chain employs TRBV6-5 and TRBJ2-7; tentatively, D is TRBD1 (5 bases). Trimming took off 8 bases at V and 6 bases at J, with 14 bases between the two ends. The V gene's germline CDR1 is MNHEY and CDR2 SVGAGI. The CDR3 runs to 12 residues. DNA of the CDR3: TGTGCCAGCTACCAGGGAAGGGGCGAGCAGTACTTC. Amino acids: CASYQGRGEQYF.

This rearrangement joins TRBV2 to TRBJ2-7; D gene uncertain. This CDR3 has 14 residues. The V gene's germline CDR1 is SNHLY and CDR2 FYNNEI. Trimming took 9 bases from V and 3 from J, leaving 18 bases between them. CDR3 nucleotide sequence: TGTGCCAGATCTGGCGTGGACGGATACTACGAGCAGTACGTC. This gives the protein CARSGVDGYYEQYV.

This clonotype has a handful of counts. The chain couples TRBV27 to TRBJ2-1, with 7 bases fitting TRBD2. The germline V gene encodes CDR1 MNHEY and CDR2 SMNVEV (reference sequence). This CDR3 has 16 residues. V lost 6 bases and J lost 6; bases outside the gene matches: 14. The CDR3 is CASRTGGAGRFNEQFF. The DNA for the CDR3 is TGTGCCAGCAGAACCGGCGGAGCGGGAAGGTTCAATGAGCAGTTCTTC.

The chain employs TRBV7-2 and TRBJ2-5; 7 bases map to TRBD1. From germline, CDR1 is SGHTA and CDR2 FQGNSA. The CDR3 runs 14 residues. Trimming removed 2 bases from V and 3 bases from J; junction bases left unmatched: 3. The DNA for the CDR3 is TGTGCCAGCAGCTTACAGGGGGATAAAGAGACCCAGTACTTC. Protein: CASSLQGDKETQYF.